This TCR beta chain came from a study of cytomegalovirus exposure and HLA in healthy donors. Notes on the study in general: Cytomegalovirus-associated TCR beta chains were listed, numbering 150 to 200.

This CDR3 is built from 15 residues. The V and J ends lost 2 bases and 6 bases, in that order; junction bases with no gene match: 8. Germline loops: CDR1 SGDLS, CDR2 YYNGEE. In its sample, this clone was seen once. Its antigen is undetermined. The PCR was carried out with 60 Vbeta primers and 13 Jbeta primers. Assay: immunoSEQ multiplex PCR; the TCRdb copy retains only in-frame clones and omits some. The table includes tens of thousands of clones, about 89% detected once. The receptor was isolated from a man in his thirties or forties in good health and CMV-seropositive. This chain uses TRBV9 with TRBJ2-1; 7 bases are a match to TRBD2. Sequenced sample: PBMCs. The CDR3 DNA reads as TGTGCCAGCAGCGTCTCTAGCGGAAATGTCAATGAGCAGTTCTTC. This translates into CASSVSSGNVNEQFF. Full variable domain (remainder filled in from reference TRBV9 and TRBJ2-1): DSGVTQTPKHLITATGQRVTLRCSPRSGDLSVYWYQQSLDQGLQFLIQYYNGEERAKGNILERFSAQQFPDLHSELNLSSLELGDSALYFCASSVSSGNVNEQFFGPGTRLTVL.